This T cell receptor beta chain was observed in a study of T cell repertoires in cytomegalovirus infection. About the study: An indication of both CMV infection and matching HLA type came from public TCR beta signatures. Study conclusions and caveats: CMV-specific TCR beta clonotypes restricted by HLA-C dominated the ex vivo response.

Trimming pared 5 bases from V and 8 bases from J, leaving 19 bases between. Germline V gives CDR1 SGHRS, CDR2 YFSETQ. This CDR3 is built from 14 residues. TCRdb recomputed calls from the reads with MiXCR, one row per CDR3 protein. Among about 76,000 distinct CDR3 sequences listed, 3.7% were seen once. This clonotype was counted ten times or more. Antigen: not known. The genes are TRBV5-1 and TRBJ1-2; TRBD1 is a possible D gene (5 bases). This TCR derives from a human donor in good health (CMV status not recorded). Some clones in this sample may be carry-over from other donors' samples. Sequenced material: PBMCs. Written as DNA, the CDR3 is TGCGCCAGCAGGAGCAGGGCGTACCCTATGGGCTACACCTTC. Amino acids: CASRSRAYPMGYTF.